This record concerns one T cell receptor beta chain sequence. A single base separates this from a much larger clone, so it may be a read error. One entry per CDR3 protein, called by TCRdb with MiXCR from the PCR reads. This sample has roughly 7,000 distinct CDR3 sequences, with around a sixth found just once. This sample is drawn from a study of tumor-infiltrating lymphocytes in oesophageal squamous cell carcinoma. The ends were cut back, 8 bases at V and 14 bases at J, with 26 bases in the middle. The V gene's germline CDR1 is SGHVS and CDR2 FQNEAQ. The CDR3 totals 14 residues. The sequence derives from a male donor with esophageal squamous cell carcinoma. Sequencing was done on a sample of blood. V gene TRBV7-8 combines with J gene TRBJ2-3; D possibly corresponds to TRBD1 (6 bases). This CDR3 is CASGIRQDTGELYF. CDR3 sequence (DNA): TGTGCCAGCGGCATCAGACAGGACACCGGGGAGCTGTATTTT.